Listed below are T cell receptor beta chains from one sample, sequenced in a study of beta chain features in type 1 diabetes. Sequencing used immunoSEQ multiplex PCR; TCRdb keeps in-frame clones, though not all of them. The sample records some 150,000 clones, around 10% being singletons. The specimen sequenced was central memory CD4+ T cells from blood. The receptor set was obtained from a man between 18 and 29 years old in good health. CDR3s include the opening cysteine and the closing phenylalanine or tryptophan. The D gene is left open where the match is weak. The size entry is marked missing in some rows and otherwise reads once, few, many or a size class.

CDR3,DNA,D,J,V,size
CATAPPQGENTEAFF,TGTGCCACGGCCCCACCACAGGGGGAGAACACTGAAGCTTTCTTT,TRBD1,TRBJ1-1,TRBV10-3,.
CASSRNTDTQYF,TGTGCCAGCAGCCGGAACACAGATACGCAGTATTTT,.,TRBJ2-3,TRBV7-9,few
CASSLVGVEGYGYTF,TGTGCCAGCAGCTTGGTGGGGGTGGAGGGCTATGGCTACACCTTC,.,TRBJ1-2,TRBV5-4,.
CASSPGGDTQYF,TGTGCCAGCTCACCAGGTGGCGATACGCAGTATTTT,.,TRBJ2-3,TRBV18,.
CAGGPTDTQYF,TGTGCCGGGGGACCCACAGATACGCAGTATTTT,.,TRBJ2-3,TRBV28,few
CASSRGSSYNEQFF,TGTGCCAGCAGCCGGGGGAGCTCCTACAATGAGCAGTTCTTC,.,TRBJ2-1,TRBV9,.
CATSRVRAAYEQYF,TGTGCCACCAGCAGAGTGCGGGCAGCGTACGAGCAGTACTTC,.,TRBJ2-7,TRBV15,.
CAFHSRNTEAFF,TGTGCCTTCCACTCCAGGAACACTGAAGCTTTCTTT,.,TRBJ1-1,TRBV30,many
CATENRGRSYNEQFF,TGTGCCACGGAGAACAGGGGGCGTTCCTACAATGAGCAGTTCTTC,TRBD1,TRBJ2-1,TRBV28,.
CASSLRRGDTQYF,TGTGCCAGCAGCTTACGAAGGGGGGATACGCAGTATTTT,.,TRBJ2-3,TRBV7-2,.
CASSDSGTSFPVF,TGTGCCAGCAGCGACTCCGGGACTTCCTTCCCGGTTTTT,.,TRBJ2-3,TRBV7-3,once
CASSPRDRSYEQYF,TGTGCCAGCAGTCCGCGGGACAGGTCCTACGAGCAGTACTTC,TRBD1,TRBJ2-7,TRBV6-5,.
CASTYRTGGGGYTF,TGTGCCAGCACCTACCGGACAGGGGGGGGTGGCTACACCTTC,TRBD1,TRBJ1-2,TRBV6-5,.
CASSTGRGAEAFF,TGCGCCAGCAGTACAGGTCGGGGGGCGGAAGCTTTCTTT,.,TRBJ1-1,TRBV4-1,few
CASSDRDRAPYEQYF,TGTGCCAGCAGTGACCGGGACAGGGCTCCCTACGAGCAGTACTTC,TRBD1,TRBJ2-7,TRBV10-3,few
CASSPGGANTEAFF,TGTGCCAGCAGCCCGGGCGGGGCTAACACTGAAGCTTTCTTT,.,TRBJ1-1,TRBV7-2,few
CASSDGVGWGRKTQYF,TGTGCCAGCAGTGATGGGGTGGGGTGGGGTAGGAAGACCCAGTACTTC,.,TRBJ2-5,TRBV25-1,few
CASSLPGLDTYEQYF,TGTGCCAGCAGCTTACCGGGACTAGATACCTACGAGCAGTACTTC,TRBD2,TRBJ2-7,TRBV5-6,.
CASSSQQGNEQYF,TGTGCCAGCAGCTCACAACAGGGAAACGAGCAGTACTTC,.,TRBJ2-7,TRBV7-7,.
CASSLRQGSNEQFF,TGTGCCAGCAGCTTACGGCAGGGGTCGAATGAGCAGTTCTTC,.,TRBJ2-1,TRBV5-6,.
CASSPLACQPQHF,TGTGCCAGCAGTCCCCTAGCGTGTCAGCCCCAGCATTTT,.,TRBJ1-5,TRBV25-1,.
CASSVGSWNEQYF,TGTGCCAGCAGCGTGGGTAGTTGGAACGAGCAGTACTTC,.,TRBJ2-7,TRBV9,.
CASSSRPPETQYF,TGTGCCAGCAGCTCGAGGCCTCCAGAGACCCAGTACTTC,.,TRBJ2-5,TRBV7-8,few
CASRRTANYGYTF,TGTGCCAGCAGACGGACAGCGAACTATGGCTACACCTTC,.,TRBJ1-2,TRBV6-5,.
CASSYRPGQNYEQYF,TGTGCCAGCAGTTACCGACCTGGACAGAACTACGAGCAGTACTTC,.,TRBJ2-7,TRBV6-6,.
CASSFTSGPTDTQYF,TGTGCCAGCAGCTTCACTAGCGGCCCCACAGATACGCAGTATTTT,TRBD2,TRBJ2-3,TRBV7-2,few
CAITGTGSRSYNEQFF,TGTGCCATCACCGGGACAGGGTCCCGTTCCTACAATGAGCAGTTCTTC,TRBD1,TRBJ2-1,TRBV10-3,few
CASSPGEYTEAFF,TGTGCCAGCTCACCAGGGGAATACACTGAAGCTTTCTTT,.,TRBJ1-1,TRBV18,.
CASSGGSSYNSPLHF,TGTGCCAGCAGCGGGGGGAGCTCCTATAATTCACCCCTCCACTTT,.,TRBJ1-6,TRBV6-5,few
CSVETAGGDTQYF,TGCAGCGTGGAGACCGCAGGTGGAGATACGCAGTATTTT,.,TRBJ2-3,TRBV29-1,few
CASNEAGSSQPQHF,TGTGCCAGCAACGAAGCAGGGAGTAGTCAGCCCCAGCATTTT,.,TRBJ1-5,TRBV2,.
CASSQDHPGTGGTQYF,TGCGCCAGCAGCCAAGATCACCCCGGAACAGGCGGGACCCAGTACTTC,.,TRBJ2-5,TRBV4-1,few
CASSLKPGTGRYEQYF,TGTGCCAGCAGTTTAAAGCCCGGGACAGGGAGGTACGAGCAGTACTTC,TRBD1,TRBJ2-7,TRBV28,.
CASRRTGWDEKLFF,TGCGCCAGCAGAAGGACAGGGTGGGATGAAAAACTGTTTTTT,TRBD1,TRBJ1-4,TRBV5-1,.
CASSLARATDTQYF,TGTGCCAGCAGCTTGGCCAGGGCCACAGATACGCAGTATTTT,.,TRBJ2-3,TRBV5-4,few
CASSARRDSSYNSPLHF,TGTGCCAGCAGCGCGCGCCGGGACAGCTCCTATAATTCACCCCTCCACTTT,TRBD1,TRBJ1-6,TRBV9,.
CASSQELSRGYEQYF,TGCGCCAGCAGCCAAGAACTCAGCCGGGGCTACGAGCAGTACTTC,.,TRBJ2-7,TRBV4-3,many
CASSQNRVYEQYF,TGCGCCAGCAGCCAAAACAGGGTCTACGAGCAGTACTTC,.,TRBJ2-7,TRBV4-3,few
CASSSRTGGQPQHF,TGTGCCAGCAGTTCTCGGACAGGCGGGCAGCCCCAGCATTTT,TRBD1,TRBJ1-5,TRBV6-5,.
CASSSLAVAKNIQYF,TGTGCCAGCAGCTCCTTAGCGGTAGCCAAAAACATTCAGTACTTC,.,TRBJ2-4,TRBV7-9,few
CASSTGQRGQETQYF,TGTGCCAGCAGCACGGGACAGAGGGGCCAAGAGACCCAGTACTTC,TRBD1,TRBJ2-5,TRBV7-2,.
CASSWDRIYEQYF,TGTGCCAGCAGTTGGGACAGGATATACGAGCAGTACTTC,TRBD1,TRBJ2-7,TRBV7-2,few
CASSYRETQYF,TGTGCCAGCAGTTACAGGGAGACCCAGTACTTC,.,TRBJ2-5,TRBV6-6,.
CASSLAGGANVLTF,TGTGCCAGCAGCTTAGCTGGTGGGGCCAACGTCCTGACTTTC,.,TRBJ2-6,TRBV7-6,many
CASSVSQEPYEQYF,TGTGCCAGCAGCGTCTCCCAGGAGCCCTACGAGCAGTACTTC,.,TRBJ2-7,TRBV9,few
CASSSLGARDSYEQYF,TGTGCCAGCAGCTCACTGGGGGCCCGGGACAGCTACGAGCAGTACTTC,TRBD1,TRBJ2-7,TRBV5-4,.